The next 19 T cell receptor beta chains were all read from a single sample in a study of T cell responses to AZD1222 COVID-19 vaccine. Sequenced by immunoSEQ multiplex PCR; TCRdb stores in-frame clones only, minus some. The table includes 95,000 to 100,000 clones, about nine tenths detected once. The sample was peripheral blood, taken on day 0 of AZD1222 vaccination. The receptors derive from an adult in good health.

This rearrangement joins TRBV7-9 to TRBJ2-6; D may be TRBD1 or TRBD2 (5 bases each). The CDR3 covers 16 residues. Trimming removed 4 bases from V and 0 bases from J, with 10 bases in between. CDR1 and CDR2 (germline): SEHNR, FQNEAQ (reference sequence). The CDR3 bases are TGTGCCAGCAGCTCGGGGACGGCCTCTGGGGCCAACGTCCTGACTTTC. This gives the protein CASSSGTASGANVLTF. Full variable domain (remainder filled in from reference TRBV7-9 and TRBJ2-6): DTGVSQNPRHKITKRGQNVTFRCDPISEHNRLYWYRQTLGQGPEFLTYFQNEAQLEKSRLLSDRFSAERPKGSFSTLEIQRTEQGDSAMYLCASSSGTASGANVLTFGAGSRLTVL.

The chain employs TRBV13 and TRBJ1-2; D is uncertain. CDR3 length: 17 residues. Germline V gene lookup returns CDR1 PRHDT and CDR2 FYEKMQ (reference sequence). V dropped 0 bases and J dropped 4 bases, with 18 bases sitting between them. CDR3 nucleotides: TGTGCCAGCAGCTTAGGTTTTAGCTATGGGATACCCTATGGCTACACCTTC. Amino acid sequence: CASSLGFSYGIPYGYTF.

V and J are TRBV5-5 and TRBJ1-4, with D unresolved. Trimming took 0 bases from V and 5 from J, leaving 11 bases between them. Germline-derived CDR1 and CDR2 are SGHKS and YYEKEE (reference sequence). The CDR3 is 15 amino acids. The CDR3 nucleotides are TGTGCCAGCAGCTTGGTGCCACTGGAGAATGAAAAACTGTTTTTT. Translation: CASSLVPLENEKLFF.

The chain employs TRBV7-3 and TRBJ2-7; the match to TRBD1 covers 7 bases. CDR1 is SGHTA and CDR2 is FQGTGA in the germline V gene. The CDR3 has 12 residues. The trim removed 7 bases at V and 7 bases at J, leaving 7 bases unmatched. The chain's CDR3 is CASKFQTGEQYF. CDR3 sequence (DNA): TGTGCCAGCAAATTCCAGACAGGGGAGCAGTACTTC.

The rearrangement links TRBV4-2 to TRBJ2-2; 11 bases line up with TRBD2. The CDR3 has 18 amino acids. V lost 2 bases and J lost 0; bases outside the gene matches: 5. Germline lookup yields CDR1 LGHNA and CDR2 YNFKEQ. Here the CDR3 reads CASSQYSGGEPNTGELFF. The CDR3 DNA reads as TGTGCCAGCAGCCAATATAGCGGGGGGGAACCGAACACCGGGGAGCTGTTTTTT.

The sample holds a few counts of this clone. This chain uses TRBV5-4 with TRBJ1-1; no clear D. The length of the CDR3 is 13 residues. The V end was cut by 0 bases, the J end by 6 bases, with 9 bases between. Germline V gene sequence: CDR1 SGHNT, CDR2 YYREEE (reference sequence). CDR3: CASSLDSLSEAFF. In DNA form, the CDR3 reads TGTGCCAGCAGCTTGGACAGTTTGTCTGAAGCTTTCTTT.

The V gene is TRBV30, the J gene TRBJ2-7, with 8 nucleotides matching TRBD1. Germline lookup yields CDR1 GTSNPN and CDR2 SVGIG (reference sequence). The CDR3 loop spans 15 amino acids. The trim removed 2 bases at V and 2 bases at J, leaving 8 bases unmatched. CDR3 region: CAWSPIGTGPYEQYF. For the CDR3, the DNA is TGTGCCTGGAGTCCAATCGGGACAGGTCCCTACGAGCAGTACTTC. The full variable domain, its missing parts supplied by reference TRBV30 and TRBJ2-7, is SQTIHQWPATLVQPVGSPLSLECTVEGTSNPNLYWYRQAAGRGLQLLFYSVGIGQISSEVPQNLSASRPQDRQFILSSKKLLLSDSGFYLCAWSPIGTGPYEQYFGPGTRLTVT.

The chain combines TRBV23-1 with TRBJ2-3, with TRBD2 matching over 13 bases. TRBV23-1 is filed as an ORF, its function uncertain. The V segment lost 2 bases and the J segment 2 bases; nucleotides outside the gene matches: 19. This CDR3 region has 22 residues. The CDR3, as DNA: TGCGCCAGCAGTCAACCACGGTGGTCGTGCGGGACTAGCGGGGATGACACAGATACGCAGTATTTT. It encodes CASSQPRWSCGTSGDDTDTQYF.

The CDR3 DNA sequence: TGTGCCAGCAGCTTTTGGGGCGGCACTGAAGCTTTCTTT. Its protein product is CASSFWGGTEAFF. The V and J genes are TRBV7-9 and TRBJ1-1; the D gene is possibly TRBD1 (5 bases). The CDR3 is 13 residues long. Germline V gives CDR1 SEHNR, CDR2 FQNEAQ (reference sequence). Trimming pared 3 bases from V and 4 bases from J, leaving 9 bases between.

The chain couples TRBV20-1 to TRBJ2-1, with 11 bases matching TRBD2. CDR3 length equals 16 residues. Germline lookup yields CDR1 DFQATT and CDR2 SNEGSKA (reference sequence). V shed 3 bases and J 0 bases; nucleotides not matched to a gene: 4. The CDR3 DNA reads as TGCAGTGCTAGTGTAGCGGGGGGGAGCTCCTACAATGAGCAGTTCTTC. This gives the protein CSASVAGGSSYNEQFF.

The chain is built from TRBV18 and TRBJ1-4; TRBD1 aligns across 9 bases. The CDR3 is made up of 16 amino acids. V was pared by 0 bases and J by 8 bases, with 7 bases of the junction left unmatched. Germline values: CDR1 KGHSH, CDR2 LQKENI. The CDR3 loop reads CASSPPGDRVREKLFF. The DNA of the CDR3 is TGTGCCAGCTCACCACCGGGGGACAGGGTTCGGGAAAAACTGTTTTTT. Based on the CDR3 plus reference TRBV18 and TRBJ1-4, the full variable domain is NAGVMQNPRHLVRRRGQEARLRCSPMKGHSHVYWYRQLPEEGLKFMVYLQKENIIDESGMPKERFSAEFPKEGPSILRIQQVVRGDSAAYFCASSPPGDRVREKLFFGSGTQLSVL.

In DNA form, the CDR3 reads TGTGCCAGCAGCCCCCGGACAGGGACCGTTGAAAAACTGTTTTTT. It yields the protein CASSPRTGTVEKLFF. The chain joins TRBV7-2 to TRBJ1-4; TRBD1 agrees at 8 bases. This CDR3 is built from 15 residues. J lost 7 bases, V lost 5 bases, and 9 bases had no gene match. CDR1 and CDR2 from the germline V gene are SGHTA and FQGNSA.

J is TRBJ1-4 and V is TRBV19; no clear D gene. There are 14 residues in the CDR3. V gave up 7 bases and J gave up 3 bases, with 12 bases separating them. CDR1 and CDR2 from the germline V gene are LNHDA and SQIVND (reference sequence). This CDR3 is CASKFGASNEKLFF. For the CDR3, the DNA is TGTGCCAGTAAATTCGGAGCTTCTAATGAAAAACTGTTTTTT.

V gene TRBV4-3 combines with J gene TRBJ1-1, with D perhaps TRBD1 (5 bases). V was shortened by 0 bases and J by 12 bases, with 14 bases between the two germline ends. The CDR3 has 13 amino acids. The germline gives CDR1 LGHNA, CDR2 YSLEER. Here the CDR3 reads CASSQDHRGYPFF. CDR3 in DNA: TGCGCCAGCAGCCAAGACCACCGGGGGTATCCTTTCTTT.

The J gene is TRBJ1-5, the V gene TRBV5-1; 7 bases are shared with TRBD1. From germline, CDR1 is SGHRS and CDR2 YFSETQ. V lost 4 bases and J lost 2; bases outside the gene matches: 6. CDR3 length: 15 amino acids. DNA for the CDR3: TGCGCCAGCAGCCGGGCAGGGGGTCGCAATCAGCCCCAGCATTTT. As protein: CASSRAGGRNQPQHF.

This chain joins TRBV7-8 and TRBJ1-4; D is perhaps TRBD1 (6 bases). The germline V gene encodes CDR1 SGHVS and CDR2 FQNEAQ. The CDR3 length is 16 residues. The ends were cut back, 2 bases at V and 0 bases at J, with 10 bases in the middle. The CDR3 sequence is CASSLIRQATNEKLFF. CDR3 nucleotides: TGTGCCAGCAGCTTAATCAGACAGGCAACTAATGAAAAACTGTTTTTT.

The rearrangement links TRBV2 to TRBJ1-2, with D unclear. The V and J ends lost 1 base and 4 bases respectively, with 7 bases between them. Germline V gene data show CDR1 as SNHLY and CDR2 as FYNNEI. The CDR3 has 13 amino acids. CDR3 protein: CASSEGILYGYTF. The CDR3 DNA reads as TGTGCCAGCAGTGAAGGGATACTCTATGGCTACACCTTC.

V is TRBV15 and J is TRBJ1-5; D is uncertain. The CDR3 is made up of 13 amino acids. The germline gives CDR1 LNHNV, CDR2 YYDKDF (reference sequence). Trimming left V 1 base short and J 5 bases short, with 6 bases between. The CDR3 DNA reads as TGTGCCACCAGCAGAGGCGGGGATCAGCCCCAGCATTTT. Translating gives CATSRGGDQPQHF.

The chain carries TRBV29-1 and TRBJ1-2; the match to TRBD1 covers 8 bases. Germline loops: CDR1 SQVTM, CDR2 ANQGSEA. The CDR3 runs to 15 residues. Trimming cost V 8 bases and J 2 bases; bases outside gene matches: 13. CDR3 in amino acids: CSIETRGDRNYGYTF. CDR3 in DNA: TGCAGCATAGAAACACGAGGGGACAGGAACTATGGCTACACCTTC.